This T cell receptor beta chain was captured by sequencing in a study of Graves' ophthalmopathy and Graves' hyperthyroidism. This clonotype has ten or more counts. There are 14 residues in the CDR3. Deletions cut 3 bases from V and 6 bases from J, with 12 bases between. The sequenced template was RNA, covering the TCR beta CDR3 region. HTBI-primed first-round RT-PCR preceded second-round multiplex PCR. One entry per CDR3 protein results from TCRdb running MiXCR on the multiplex PCR reads. Of some 400,000 distinct CDR3 sequences in the sample, around 20% were seen once. The V and J genes are TRBV12-3 or TRBV12-4 and TRBJ1-3; a weak D match, TRBD1 (6 bases). The sequenced material came from peripheral blood. The sequence was obtained from a woman younger than 30 with Graves' ophthalmopathy. The CDR3 reads CASSFGGLENTIYF. DNA of the CDR3: TGTGCCAGCAGTTTTGGGGGGCTCGAAAACACCATATATTTT.